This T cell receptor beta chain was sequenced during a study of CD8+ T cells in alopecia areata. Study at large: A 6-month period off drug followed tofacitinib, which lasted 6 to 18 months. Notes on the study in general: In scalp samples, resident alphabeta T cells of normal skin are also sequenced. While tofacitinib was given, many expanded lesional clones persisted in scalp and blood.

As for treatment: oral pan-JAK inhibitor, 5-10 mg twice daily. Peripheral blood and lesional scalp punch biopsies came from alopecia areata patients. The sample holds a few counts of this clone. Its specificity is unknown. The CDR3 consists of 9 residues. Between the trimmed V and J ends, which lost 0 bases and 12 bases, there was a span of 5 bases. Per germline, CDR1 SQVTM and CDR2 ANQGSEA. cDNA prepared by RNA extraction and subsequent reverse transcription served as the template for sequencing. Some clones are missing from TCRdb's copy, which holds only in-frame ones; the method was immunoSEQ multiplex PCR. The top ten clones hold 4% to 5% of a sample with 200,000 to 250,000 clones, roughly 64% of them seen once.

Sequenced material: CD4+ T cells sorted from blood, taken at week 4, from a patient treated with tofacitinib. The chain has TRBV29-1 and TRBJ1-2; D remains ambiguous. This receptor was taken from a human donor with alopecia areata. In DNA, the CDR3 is TGCAGCGTTGAAGACACCCACACCTTC. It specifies CSVEDTHTF.